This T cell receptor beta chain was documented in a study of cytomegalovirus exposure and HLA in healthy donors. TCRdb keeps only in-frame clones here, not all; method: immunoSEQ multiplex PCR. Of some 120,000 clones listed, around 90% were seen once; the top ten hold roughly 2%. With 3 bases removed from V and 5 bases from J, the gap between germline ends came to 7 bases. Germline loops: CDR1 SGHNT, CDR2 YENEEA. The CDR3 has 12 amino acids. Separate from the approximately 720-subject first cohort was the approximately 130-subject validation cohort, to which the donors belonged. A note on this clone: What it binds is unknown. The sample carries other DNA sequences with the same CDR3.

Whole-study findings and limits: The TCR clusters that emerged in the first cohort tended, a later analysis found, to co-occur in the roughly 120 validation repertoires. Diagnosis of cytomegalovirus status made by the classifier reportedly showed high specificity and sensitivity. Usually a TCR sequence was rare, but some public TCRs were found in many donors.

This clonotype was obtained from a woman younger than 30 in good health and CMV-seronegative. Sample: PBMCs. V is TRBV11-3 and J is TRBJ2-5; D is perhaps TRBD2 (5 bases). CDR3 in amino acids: CASSLSGETQYF. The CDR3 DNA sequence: TGTGCCAGCAGCTTGAGCGGCGAGACCCAGTACTTC.